Below are 6 T cell receptor beta chains sequenced from a single sample in a study of identical twins. TCRdb re-called the 5' RACE reads through MiXCR, storing one row per CDR3 protein. Among 350,000 to 500,000 distinct CDR3 sequences, around 18% were seen once, and the ten largest hold 12%. The sample consisted of naive T cells sorted from blood. The source is a man between 45 and 60 years old in good health.

The chain carries TRBV4-3 and TRBJ2-7, with 11 bases identical to TRBD1. V was clipped by 2 bases and J by 4 bases; unmatched bases: 4. The CDR3 contains 15 residues. Germline assignment: CDR1 LGHNA and CDR2 YSLEER. CDR3 in DNA: TGCGCCAGCAGCCAATCTGGACAGGGGGCTTACGAGCAGTACTTC. This translates into CASSQSGQGAYEQYF.

The V gene is TRBV5-1, the J gene TRBJ2-1; D possibly corresponds to TRBD2 (6 bases). The CDR3 has 17 amino acids. CDR1 and CDR2 from the germline V gene are SGHRS and YFSETQ. The V gene lost 0 bases and the J gene lost 0 bases, with 13 bases spanning the gap. The CDR3 DNA is TGCGCCAGCAGCTTGGGGGGCGGGGCGAGCTCCTACAATGAGCAGTTCTTC. Amino acids: CASSLGGGASSYNEQFF. The whole variable domain, filled in from reference TRBV5-1 and TRBJ2-1, reads KAGVTQTPRYLIKTRGQQVTLSCSPISGHRSVSWYQQTPGQGLQFLFEYFSETQRNKGNFPGRFSGRQFSNSRSEMNVSTLELGDSALYLCASSLGGGASSYNEQFFGPGTRLTVL.

This clonotype showed up many times. This chain uses TRBV27 with TRBJ2-3; unclear D gene. CDR3 length: 11 residues. Trimming took off 3 bases at V and 14 bases at J, with 12 bases between the two ends. The germline gives CDR1 MNHEY, CDR2 SMNVEV (reference sequence). In nucleotides, the CDR3 is TGTGCCAGCAGTTTCAGACAAATGAGGTATTTT. It yields the protein CASSFRQMRYF.

The rearrangement joins TRBV12-3 or TRBV12-4 to TRBJ1-2, with a weak D call TRBD1 (6 bases). Trimming stripped 5 bases from V and 8 bases from J, with 18 bases between. The CDR3 is made up of 14 amino acids. CDR3 in amino acids: CASSTRGAGEGYTF. CDR3 nucleotides: TGTGCCAGCAGTACTAGGGGGGCAGGGGAGGGCTACACCTTC.

The chain is built from TRBV18 and TRBJ1-1; maybe TRBD1 (5 bases). The CDR3 loop spans 17 amino acids. Germline V gene data show CDR1 as KGHSH and CDR2 as LQKENI. V lost 1 base to trimming and J lost 0 bases, with 15 bases between them. In DNA, the CDR3 is TGTGCCAGCTCACCACGTGGAACAGCAGGGATGAACACTGAAGCTTTCTTT. Translated, it gives CASSPRGTAGMNTEAFF. Supplemented by reference TRBV18 and TRBJ1-1, the full variable domain reads NAGVMQNPRHLVRRRGQEARLRCSPMKGHSHVYWYRQLPEEGLKFMVYLQKENIIDESGMPKERFSAEFPKEGPSILRIQQVVRGDSAAYFCASSPRGTAGMNTEAFFGQGTRLTVV.

The rearrangement joins TRBV28 to TRBJ2-7, with D tentatively TRBD1 (5 bases). Deletions cut 2 bases from V and 5 bases from J, with 10 bases between. Germline CDR1 reads MDHEN; CDR2 reads SYDVKM. The length of the CDR3 is 13 residues. The CDR3 DNA is TGTGCCAGCAGTTTAAGGGGTAGGAACGAGCAGTACTTC. It translates to CASSLRGRNEQYF.